What follows are 15 T cell receptor beta chains derived from one specimen sequenced in a study of PD-1 blockade in classical Hodgkin lymphoma. TCRdb's copy holds only in-frame clones and misses some; the assay was immunoSEQ multiplex PCR. The repertoire holds some 50,000 clones, with approximately 72% as singletons. The time point was: cycle 4 day 1 (C4D1), after 5 to 7 weeks of nivolumab. Every patient experienced relapse after autologous stem cell transplantation, and brentuximab vedotin exposure varied. This sample comprised peripheral blood mononuclear cells (PBMCs), obtained before the fourth cycle of nivolumab. These receptors all stem from a human donor with classical Hodgkin lymphoma.

This clone was picked up a small number of times. The chain is built from TRBV28 and TRBJ1-2; tentative D call: TRBD1 (5 bases). The CDR3 totals 14 residues. Germline V gene sequence: CDR1 MDHEN, CDR2 SYDVKM. Trimming removed 7 bases at V and 4 bases at J, with 16 bases between. The CDR3 DNA is TGTGCCAGCAAAGACCCTGGACACGTCTATGGCTACACCTTC. Encoded protein: CASKDPGHVYGYTF.

In the case of this clone: Relative to the germline gene, one junction end is altered; a read error may explain this. The CDR3 reads CAGSLTETYGYTF. CDR3 in DNA: TGTGCCGGCAGCCTCACGGAGACCTATGGCTACACCTTC. This chain joins TRBV9 and TRBJ1-2; D not resolved. Germline-derived CDR1 and CDR2 are SGDLS and YYNGEE. This CDR3 region has 13 residues.

The rearrangement uses TRBV28 and TRBJ2-7; D not resolved. V was trimmed by 6 bases and J by 5 bases, leaving 20 bases between them. This CDR3 is 15 amino acids long. In germline, CDR1 is MDHEN, CDR2 SYDVKM. CDR3 nucleotides: TGTGCCAGCAGCCGATTCTCGGGTCCTTGGGACGAGCAGTACTTC. This codes for CASSRFSGPWDEQYF.

V is TRBV7-9 and J is TRBJ2-5; D uncertain. The germline V gene has CDR1 SEHNR and CDR2 FQNEAQ (reference sequence). With 2 bases removed from V and 5 bases from J, the gap between germline ends came to 15 bases. The CDR3 spans 15 residues. CDR3 in DNA: TGTGCCAGCAGCTTAATATTGGCCGAAGGGGAGACCCAGTACTTC. Translating gives CASSLILAEGETQYF.

The chain carries TRBV14 and TRBJ1-1; no clear D. V was shortened by 2 bases and J by 1 base, with 5 bases between the two germline ends. The CDR3 sequence is 13 residues long. Per the germline V gene, CDR1 is SGHDN and CDR2 is FVKESK. The CDR3 spells CASSQFGNTEAFF. CDR3 sequence (DNA): TGTGCCAGCAGCCAATTCGGGAACACTGAAGCTTTCTTT.

This chain joins TRBV2 and TRBJ2-7; TRBD2 aligns across 8 bases. Germline lookup yields CDR1 SNHLY and CDR2 FYNNEI. V lost 7 bases to trimming and J lost 4 bases; unmatched junction nucleotides: 3. The CDR3 spans 12 residues. The CDR3 loop reads CASTTSGYEQYF. In DNA, the CDR3 is TGTGCCAGCACAACTAGCGGATACGAGCAGTACTTC.

This clone was counted only a few times. J is TRBJ1-5 and V is TRBV19; D gene uncertain. Germline V CDR1 and CDR2: LNHDA, SQIVND (reference sequence). Trimming took off 8 bases at V and 7 bases at J, with 15 bases between the two ends. The CDR3 sequence is 13 residues long. The CDR3 nucleotides read TGTGCCAGTTCAACCCCCTTACGGCAGCCCCAGCATTTT. It is translated as CASSTPLRQPQHF.

This clone was observed a few times. J is TRBJ2-7 and V is TRBV6-1; D is perhaps TRBD2 (7 bases). CDR1 and CDR2 (germline): MNHNS, SASEGT. Trimming took 7 bases from V and 3 from J, leaving 16 bases between them. This CDR3 has 14 amino acids. CDR3: CASKGGGSRYEQYF. In nucleotides, the CDR3 is TGTGCCAGCAAGGGGGGCGGGAGCCGCTACGAGCAGTACTTC.

The genes are TRBV20-1 and TRBJ2-7; weak D call: TRBD2 (5 bases). CDR1 and CDR2 (germline): DFQATT, SNEGSKA (reference sequence). The CDR3 length is 11 residues. The CDR3 here is CSVGESYEQYF. CDR3 nucleotides: TGCAGCGTCGGGGAATCCTACGAGCAGTACTTC.

The J gene is TRBJ1-1, the V gene TRBV12-5, with D possibly matching TRBD1 (6 bases). Between the trimmed V and J ends, which lost 8 bases and 4 bases, there was a span of 17 bases. Germline assignment: CDR1 LGHNT and CDR2 FRNRAP. The CDR3 is 14 residues long. As DNA, the CDR3 is TGTGCTAGTTCAGGGGCCCTGTTCGGCACTGAAGCTTTCTTT. It specifies CASSGALFGTEAFF.

This clone was seen only a few times. The chain combines TRBV5-6 with TRBJ1-4; 9 bases fit TRBD1. The CDR3 runs to 18 residues. With 2 bases clipped from V and 6 bases from J, the junction kept 14 bases outside the gene matches. Per germline, CDR1 SGHDT and CDR2 YYEEEE. The DNA of the CDR3 is TGTGCCAGCAGCTTCAACAGGGGGCGGGCGTACATGTATGAAAAACTGTTTTTT. This codes for CASSFNRGRAYMYEKLFF.

The chain has TRBV5-6 and TRBJ2-1; D is unresolved. Trimming shortened V by 2 bases and J by 8 bases, and 11 bases separated the two germline ends. Per germline, CDR1 SGHDT and CDR2 YYEEEE. This CDR3 is built from 13 residues. CDR3 sequence reads: CASSFLSRDEQFF. DNA of the CDR3: TGTGCCAGCAGCTTTCTAAGCCGCGATGAGCAGTTCTTC.

DNA for the CDR3: TGTGCCAGCAGCCCGACTAGCGGGAGCGGTTATGAGCAGTTCTTC. Translating it yields CASSPTSGSGYEQFF. The rearrangement uses TRBV28 and TRBJ2-1; 12 bases agree with TRBD2. The J segment lost 8 bases and the V segment lost 6 bases, leaving 8 bases of the junction unmatched. Germline-derived CDR1 and CDR2 are MDHEN and SYDVKM. The CDR3 runs 15 residues.

This chain connects TRBV28 to TRBJ1-3, with 10 positions matching TRBD1. Trimming cost V 6 bases and J 6 bases; bases outside gene matches: 5. Germline loops: CDR1 MDHEN, CDR2 SYDVKM. This CDR3 region has 14 residues. CDR3 sequence: CASRGQGRKNTIYF. The CDR3 DNA sequence: TGTGCCAGCAGGGGACAGGGGCGAAAAAACACCATATATTTT.

The chain links TRBV9 to TRBJ1-2, with D maybe TRBD1 (5 bases). The CDR3 is 17 residues long. The V end was cut by 0 bases, the J end by 8 bases, with 23 bases between. Germline V gene sequence: CDR1 SGDLS, CDR2 YYNGEE. The CDR3 here is CASSVAAGHAGMRGYTF. The CDR3 nucleotides read TGTGCCAGCAGCGTAGCTGCAGGACACGCGGGCATGAGAGGCTACACCTTC.